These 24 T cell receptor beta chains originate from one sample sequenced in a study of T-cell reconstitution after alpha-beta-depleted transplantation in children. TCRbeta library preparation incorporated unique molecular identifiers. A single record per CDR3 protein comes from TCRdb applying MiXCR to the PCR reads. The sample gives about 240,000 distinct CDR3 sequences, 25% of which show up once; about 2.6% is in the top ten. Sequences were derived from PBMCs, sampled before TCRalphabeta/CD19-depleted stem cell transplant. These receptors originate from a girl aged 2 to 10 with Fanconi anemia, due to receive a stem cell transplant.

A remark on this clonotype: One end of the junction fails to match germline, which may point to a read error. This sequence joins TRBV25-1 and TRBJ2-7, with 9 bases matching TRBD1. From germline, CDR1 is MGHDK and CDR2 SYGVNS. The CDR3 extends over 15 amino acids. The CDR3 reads CASSDIRTGAYEQYF. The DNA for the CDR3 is TGTGCCAGCAGTGATATCCGGACAGGGGCCTACGAGCAGTATTTC.

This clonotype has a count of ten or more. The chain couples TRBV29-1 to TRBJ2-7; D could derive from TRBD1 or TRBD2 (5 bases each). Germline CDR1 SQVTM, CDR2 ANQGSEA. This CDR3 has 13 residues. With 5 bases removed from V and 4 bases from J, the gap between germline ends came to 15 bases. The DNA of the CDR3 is TGCAGCGTTAGTCGGACATCGGGGTACGAGCAGTACTTC. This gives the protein CSVSRTSGYEQYF.

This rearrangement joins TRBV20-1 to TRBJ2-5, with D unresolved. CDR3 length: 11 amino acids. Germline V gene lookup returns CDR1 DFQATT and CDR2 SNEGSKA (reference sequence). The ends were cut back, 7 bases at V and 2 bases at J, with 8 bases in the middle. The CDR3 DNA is TGCAGTGTAACCGTGCAAGAGACCCAGTACTTC. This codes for CSVTVQETQYF.

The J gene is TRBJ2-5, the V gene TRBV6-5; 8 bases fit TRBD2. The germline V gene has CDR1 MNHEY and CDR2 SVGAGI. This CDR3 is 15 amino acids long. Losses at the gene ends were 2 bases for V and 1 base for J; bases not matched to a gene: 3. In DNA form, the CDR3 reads TGTGCCAGCAGTTACGACACTAGCGGCCAAGAGACCCAGTACTTC. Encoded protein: CASSYDTSGQETQYF.

This CDR3 reads CSARQGGLETQYF. The CDR3 DNA reads as TGCAGTGCTAGACAGGGAGGGCTAGAGACCCAGTACTTC. V and J are TRBV20-1 and TRBJ2-5; 7 nucleotides agree with TRBD2. CDR1 and CDR2 from the germline V gene are DFQATT and SNEGSKA (reference sequence). With 2 bases clipped from V and 4 bases from J, the junction kept 4 bases outside the gene matches. The CDR3 totals 13 residues.

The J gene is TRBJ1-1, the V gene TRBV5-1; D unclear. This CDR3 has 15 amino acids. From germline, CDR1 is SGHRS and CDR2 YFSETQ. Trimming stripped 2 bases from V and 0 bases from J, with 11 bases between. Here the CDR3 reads CASSLSPGMNTEAFF. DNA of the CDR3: TGCGCCAGCAGCTTATCACCAGGAATGAACACTGAAGCTTTCTTT.

In nucleotides, the CDR3 is TGCAGTGCTCGATCCGGGACTAAGAGCTCCTACAATGAGCAGTTCTTC. Its translation is CSARSGTKSSYNEQFF. The chain recombines TRBV20-1 with TRBJ2-1; TRBD2 matches at 7 bases. V was pared by 5 bases and J by 0 bases, with 10 bases of the junction left unmatched. From germline, CDR1 is DFQATT and CDR2 SNEGSKA (reference sequence). The CDR3 runs 16 residues.

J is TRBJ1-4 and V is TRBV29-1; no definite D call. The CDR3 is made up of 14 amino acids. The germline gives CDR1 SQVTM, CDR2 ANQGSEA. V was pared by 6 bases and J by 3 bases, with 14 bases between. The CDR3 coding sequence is TGCAGCGTGCTCACAGTAGGGTCTAATGAAAAACTGTTTTTT. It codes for CSVLTVGSNEKLFF.

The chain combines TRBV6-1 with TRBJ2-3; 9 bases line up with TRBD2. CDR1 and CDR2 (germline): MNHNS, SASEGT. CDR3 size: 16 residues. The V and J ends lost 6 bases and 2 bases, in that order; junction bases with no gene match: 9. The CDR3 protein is CASRSAGGTLTDTQYF. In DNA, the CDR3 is TGTGCCAGCAGGTCAGCGGGGGGAACCCTCACAGATACGCAGTATTTT.

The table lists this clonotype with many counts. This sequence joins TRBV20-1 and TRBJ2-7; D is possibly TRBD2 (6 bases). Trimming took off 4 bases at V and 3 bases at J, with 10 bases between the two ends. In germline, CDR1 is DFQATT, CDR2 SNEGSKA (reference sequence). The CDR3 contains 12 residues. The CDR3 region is CSATGLNYEQYF. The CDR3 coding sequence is TGCAGTGCTACTGGACTAAACTACGAGCAGTACTTC.

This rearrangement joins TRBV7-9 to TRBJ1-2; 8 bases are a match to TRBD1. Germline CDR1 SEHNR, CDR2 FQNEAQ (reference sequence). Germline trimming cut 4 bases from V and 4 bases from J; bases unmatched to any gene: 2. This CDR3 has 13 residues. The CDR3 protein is CASSSDRVYGYTF. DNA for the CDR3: TGTGCCAGCAGCTCGGACAGGGTCTATGGCTACACCTTC. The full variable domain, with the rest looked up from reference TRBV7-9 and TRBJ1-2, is DTGVSQNPRHKITKRGQNVTFRCDPISEHNRLYWYRQTLGQGPEFLTYFQNEAQLEKSRLLSDRFSAERPKGSFSTLEIQRTEQGDSAMYLCASSSDRVYGYTFGSGTRLTVV.

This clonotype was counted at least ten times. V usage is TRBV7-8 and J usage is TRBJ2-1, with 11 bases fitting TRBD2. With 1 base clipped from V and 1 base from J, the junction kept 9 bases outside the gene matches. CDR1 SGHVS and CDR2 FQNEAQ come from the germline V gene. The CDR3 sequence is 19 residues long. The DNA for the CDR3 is TGTGCCAGCAGCTTAGTGTTAGCGGGGGGGCTAGAATCCTACAATGAGCAGTTCTTC. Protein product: CASSLVLAGGLESYNEQFF.

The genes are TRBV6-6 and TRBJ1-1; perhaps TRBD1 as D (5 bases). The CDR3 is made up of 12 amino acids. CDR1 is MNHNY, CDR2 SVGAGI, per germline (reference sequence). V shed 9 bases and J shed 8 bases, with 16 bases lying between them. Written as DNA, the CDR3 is TGTGCCAGAGTAAGGATGAGGGGAGAAGCTTTCTTT. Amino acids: CARVRMRGEAFF.

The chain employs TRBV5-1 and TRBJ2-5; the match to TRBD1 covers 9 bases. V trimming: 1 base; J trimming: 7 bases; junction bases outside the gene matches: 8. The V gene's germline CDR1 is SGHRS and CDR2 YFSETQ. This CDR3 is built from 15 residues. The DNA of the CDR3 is TGCGCCAGCAGCTTGACCGGGACAGGGCGTGGGACCCAGTACTTC. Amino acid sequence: CASSLTGTGRGTQYF. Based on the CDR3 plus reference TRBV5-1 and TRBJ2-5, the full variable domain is KAGVTQTPRYLIKTRGQQVTLSCSPISGHRSVSWYQQTPGQGLQFLFEYFSETQRNKGNFPGRFSGRQFSNSRSEMNVSTLELGDSALYLCASSLTGTGRGTQYFGPGTRLLVL.

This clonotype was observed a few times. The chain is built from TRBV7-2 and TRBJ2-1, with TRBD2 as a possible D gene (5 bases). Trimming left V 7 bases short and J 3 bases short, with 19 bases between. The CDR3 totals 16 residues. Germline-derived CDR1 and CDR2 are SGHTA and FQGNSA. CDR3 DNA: TGTGCCAGCACCCAAGAAGCGGACCACAACTACAATGAGCAGTTCTTC. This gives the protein CASTQEADHNYNEQFF. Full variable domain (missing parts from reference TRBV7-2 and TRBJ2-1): GAGVSQSPSNKVTEKGKDVELRCDPISGHTALYWYRQSLGQGLEFLIYFQGNSAPDKSGLPSDRFSAERTGGSVSTLTIQRTQQEDSAVYLCASTQEADHNYNEQFFGPGTRLTVL.

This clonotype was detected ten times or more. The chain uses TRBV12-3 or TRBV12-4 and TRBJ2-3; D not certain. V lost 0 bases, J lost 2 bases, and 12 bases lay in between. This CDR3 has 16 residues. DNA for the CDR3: TGTGCCAGCAGTTTAGCCCCAACAACCTACACAGATACGCAGTATTTT. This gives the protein CASSLAPTTYTDTQYF.

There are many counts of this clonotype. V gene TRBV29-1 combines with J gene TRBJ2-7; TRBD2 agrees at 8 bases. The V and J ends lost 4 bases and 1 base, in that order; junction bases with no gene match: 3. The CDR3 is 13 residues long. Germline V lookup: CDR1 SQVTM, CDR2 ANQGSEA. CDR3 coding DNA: TGCAGCGTTGCGACTAGCGCATCCTACGAGCAGTACTTC. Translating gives CSVATSASYEQYF.

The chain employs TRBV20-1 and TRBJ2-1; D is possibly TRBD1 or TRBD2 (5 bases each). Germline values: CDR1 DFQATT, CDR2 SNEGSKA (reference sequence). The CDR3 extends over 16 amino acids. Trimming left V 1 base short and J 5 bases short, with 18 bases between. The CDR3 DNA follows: TGCAGTGCTAGAGTACCGGGACCATCTTACGACAATGAGCAGTTCTTC. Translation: CSARVPGPSYDNEQFF.

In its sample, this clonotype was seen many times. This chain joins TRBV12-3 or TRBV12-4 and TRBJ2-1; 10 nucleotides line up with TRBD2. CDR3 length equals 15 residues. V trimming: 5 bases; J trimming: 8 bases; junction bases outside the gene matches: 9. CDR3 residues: CASSPLAGYLDEQFF. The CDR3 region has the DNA TGTGCCAGCAGTCCACTAGCGGGGTATCTTGATGAGCAGTTCTTC.

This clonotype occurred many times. The CDR3 DNA follows: TGTGCCAGCAGCTTAGGAATGGGGCCGACAGATACGCAGTATTTT. This codes for CASSLGMGPTDTQYF. The chain has TRBV7-2 and TRBJ2-3; weak D call: TRBD1 (5 bases). CDR3 size: 15 residues. Trimming removed 1 base from V and 3 bases from J, with 11 bases in between. Germline V gene lookup returns CDR1 SGHTA and CDR2 FQGNSA. The full variable domain, with the rest looked up from reference TRBV7-2 and TRBJ2-3, is GAGVSQSPSNKVTEKGKDVELRCDPISGHTALYWYRQSLGQGLEFLIYFQGNSAPDKSGLPSDRFSAERTGGSVSTLTIQRTQQEDSAVYLCASSLGMGPTDTQYFGPGTRLTVL.

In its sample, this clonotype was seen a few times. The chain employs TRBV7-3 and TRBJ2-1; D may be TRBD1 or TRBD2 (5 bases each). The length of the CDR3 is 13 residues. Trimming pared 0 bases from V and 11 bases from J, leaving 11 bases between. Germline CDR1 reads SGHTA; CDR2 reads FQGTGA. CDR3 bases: TGTGCCAGCAGCTTAACGCCTGGGACCCAGCAGTTCTTC. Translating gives CASSLTPGTQQFF.

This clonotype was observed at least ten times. Here the CDR3 DNA reads TGTGCCAGCAGCCAAGCGACTAGGAGGAACAATGAGCAGTTCTTC. Translation gives CASSQATRRNNEQFF. The gene calls are TRBV4-2 and TRBJ2-1; D is possibly TRBD2 (6 bases). Trimming took off 1 base at V and 5 bases at J, with 12 bases between the two ends. This CDR3 is 15 amino acids long. Germline V CDR1 and CDR2: LGHNA, YNFKEQ.

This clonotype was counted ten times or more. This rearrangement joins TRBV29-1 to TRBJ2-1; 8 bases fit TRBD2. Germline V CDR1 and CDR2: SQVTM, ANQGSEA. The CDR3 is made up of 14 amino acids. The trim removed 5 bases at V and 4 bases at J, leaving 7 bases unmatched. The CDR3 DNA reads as TGCAGCGTTCCGAGGGGACTAGTGTACAATGAGCAGTTCTTC. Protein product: CSVPRGLVYNEQFF.

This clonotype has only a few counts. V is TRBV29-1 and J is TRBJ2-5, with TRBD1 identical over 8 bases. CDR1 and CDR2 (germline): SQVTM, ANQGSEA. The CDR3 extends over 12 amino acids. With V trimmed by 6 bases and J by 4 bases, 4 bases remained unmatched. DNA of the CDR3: TGCAGCGTCGCGACAGGGGTAGAGACCCAGTACTTC. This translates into CSVATGVETQYF.